This T cell receptor beta chain was captured in a study of T cell responses to AZD1222 COVID-19 vaccine. Sequencing was performed with immunoSEQ multiplex PCR; in TCRdb, only in-frame clones are kept and a portion is missing. The sample lists about 110,000 clones; roughly 89% were seen once. V was shortened by 0 bases and J by 2 bases, with 12 bases between the two germline ends. Germline-derived CDR1 and CDR2 are SGHDN and FVKESK. CDR3 size: 16 residues. The clonotype comes from an adult who received the AZD1222 COVID-19 vaccine. The chain combines TRBV14 with TRBJ2-3, with a possible D match to TRBD2 (6 bases). Sample: peripheral blood, taken 28 days after the second AZD1222 dose. DNA for the CDR3: TGTGCCAGCAGCCAAGATTGGGGACTCACCACAGATACGCAGTATTTT. It translates to CASSQDWGLTTDTQYF.